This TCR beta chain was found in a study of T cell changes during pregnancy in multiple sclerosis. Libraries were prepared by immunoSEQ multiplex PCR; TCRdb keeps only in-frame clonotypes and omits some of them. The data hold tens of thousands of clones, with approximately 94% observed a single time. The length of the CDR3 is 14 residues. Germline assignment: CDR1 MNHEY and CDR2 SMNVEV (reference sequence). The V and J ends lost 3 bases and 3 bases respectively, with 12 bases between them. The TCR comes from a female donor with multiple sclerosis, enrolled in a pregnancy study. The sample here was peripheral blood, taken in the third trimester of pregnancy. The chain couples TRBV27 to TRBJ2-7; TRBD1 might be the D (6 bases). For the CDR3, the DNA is TGTGCCAGCAGTTTCCTAGACAGGCTCTACGAGCAGTACTTC. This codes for CASSFLDRLYEQYF.